This paragraph reports one TCR beta chain. Phlebotomy per donor yielded a single 2.5 ml blood sample. Skipping T cell sorting, the study isolated total RNA directly from whole blood. The sample belongs to a study of monozygotic twins with inflammatory bowel disease. The authors ran two nested PCRs of around 15 and 10 cycles on TCRalpha and TCRbeta cDNA. TCRdb reprocessed the 5' RACE reads; each CDR3 protein has one entry and no DNA is given. The table lists approximately 150,000 distinct CDR3 sequences. The CDR3 loop spans 15 amino acids. Per germline, CDR1 MNHEY and CDR2 SMNVEV (reference sequence). V and J are TRBV27 and TRBJ1-4; TCRdb gives TRBD1 as the D gene, but with no DNA this cannot be confirmed. The TCR originated in a human donor with ulcerative colitis or Crohn's disease, or a healthy co-twin of an affected twin (not recorded which). What was sequenced was blood. The CDR3 region is CASRRKDIMNEKLFF.